The rows below give T cell receptor beta chains drawn from one sample of a study of shared clonotypes between healthy human individuals. The method was immunoSEQ multiplex PCR; TCRdb's version includes in-frame clones alone and lacks a portion of them. Of around 83,000 clones listed, about 63% are singletons. Sequencing input: memory CD8+ T cells sorted from blood. The receptors were gathered from a man aged 25-45 years in good health. Each CDR3 is given with its conserved first and last residue. D genes are given only for firm matches. A row's size may be missing; if present it is once, few, many or a size class.

CDR3aa: CASSPTGYTEAFF
CDR3nt: TGTGCCAGCAGTCCCACAGGGTACACTGAAGCTTTCTTT
j_gene: TRBJ1-1
v_gene: TRBV27
d_gene: NA
abundance: NA

CDR3aa: CASSEAMGGGSQPQHF
CDR3nt: TGTGCCAGCAGTGAAGCGATGGGGGGTGGCAGCCAGCCCCAGCATTTT
j_gene: TRBJ1-5
v_gene: TRBV6-1
d_gene: NA
abundance: few

CDR3aa: CATATGASYEQYF
CDR3nt: TGTGCCACCGCAACAGGGGCCTCCTACGAGCAGTACTTC
j_gene: TRBJ2-7
v_gene: TRBV15
d_gene: TRBD1
abundance: NA

CDR3aa: CASSSIGLPQETQYF
CDR3nt: TGTGCCAGCAGCTCAATAGGACTACCTCAAGAGACCCAGTACTTC
j_gene: TRBJ2-5
v_gene: TRBV7-2
d_gene: NA
abundance: once

CDR3aa: CASSSGLAGGAYNEQFF
CDR3nt: TGTGCCAGCAGCTCGGGACTAGCGGGAGGGGCGTACAATGAGCAGTTCTTC
j_gene: TRBJ2-1
v_gene: TRBV7-9
d_gene: TRBD2
abundance: NA

CDR3aa: CASTEGAGSHEQFF
CDR3nt: TGTGCCAGCACCGAGGGGGCCGGGAGCCATGAGCAGTTCTTC
j_gene: TRBJ2-1
v_gene: TRBV28
d_gene: NA
abundance: NA

CDR3aa: CASRELGTATNEKLFF
CDR3nt: TGTGCCAGCAGAGAACTTGGGACAGCAACTAATGAAAAACTGTTTTTT
j_gene: TRBJ1-4
v_gene: TRBV2
d_gene: TRBD1
abundance: NA

CDR3aa: CASSLALFVRDDYEQYF
CDR3nt: TGTGCCAGCAGTTTAGCCCTTTTCGTAAGGGACGACTACGAGCAGTACTTC
j_gene: TRBJ2-7
v_gene: TRBV28
d_gene: NA
abundance: few

CDR3aa: CASSDSTDQETQYF
CDR3nt: TGTGCCAGCAGTGATTCAACAGATCAAGAGACCCAGTACTTC
j_gene: TRBJ2-5
v_gene: TRBV2
d_gene: NA
abundance: many

CDR3aa: CASSLGQLSYEQYF
CDR3nt: TGTGCCAGCAGCTTAGGACAGCTTTCCTACGAGCAGTACTTC
j_gene: TRBJ2-7
v_gene: TRBV7-9
d_gene: NA
abundance: NA

CDR3aa: CASTWGTSYNEQFF
CDR3nt: TGTGCCAGCACCTGGGGGACTAGCTACAATGAGCAGTTCTTC
j_gene: TRBJ2-1
v_gene: TRBV2
d_gene: TRBD2
abundance: NA

CDR3aa: CASSSRDRVFGEQFF
CDR3nt: TGTGCCAGCAGTTCCCGGGACAGGGTTTTCGGTGAGCAGTTCTTC
j_gene: TRBJ2-1
v_gene: TRBV6-1
d_gene: TRBD1
abundance: NA

CDR3aa: CASSPGLGQGEGEQFF
CDR3nt: TGTGCCAGCAGCCCCGGGTTGGGGCAGGGGGAGGGTGAGCAGTTCTTC
j_gene: TRBJ2-1
v_gene: TRBV7-2
d_gene: NA
abundance: NA

CDR3aa: CASSEGYTEAFF
CDR3nt: TGTGCCAGCAGTGAAGGGTACACTGAAGCTTTCTTT
j_gene: TRBJ1-1
v_gene: TRBV25-1
d_gene: NA
abundance: NA

CDR3aa: CASSDRDSQETQYF
CDR3nt: TGTGCCAGCAGTGACCGGGACAGCCAAGAGACCCAGTACTTC
j_gene: TRBJ2-5
v_gene: TRBV25-1
d_gene: TRBD1
abundance: NA

CDR3aa: CASSETFGTSGKQFF
CDR3nt: TGTGCCAGCAGTGAAACTTTTGGGACTAGCGGGAAGCAGTTCTTC
j_gene: TRBJ2-1
v_gene: TRBV6-1
d_gene: TRBD2
abundance: NA

CDR3aa: CASSLGVTEAFF
CDR3nt: TGTGCCAGCAGCTTAGGCGTCACTGAAGCTTTCTTT
j_gene: TRBJ1-1
v_gene: TRBV11-1
d_gene: NA
abundance: few

CDR3aa: CSVQPTSGRGRGTQYF
CDR3nt: TGCAGCGTCCAACCGACTAGCGGGAGGGGGCGGGGTACGCAGTATTTT
j_gene: TRBJ2-3
v_gene: TRBV29-1
d_gene: TRBD2
abundance: NA

CDR3aa: CASSLGGNQLYEQYF
CDR3nt: TGTGCCAGCAGTTTAGGGGGAAATCAGCTCTACGAGCAGTACTTC
j_gene: TRBJ2-7
v_gene: TRBV27
d_gene: NA
abundance: NA

CDR3aa: CASSQEWRAGDEQFF
CDR3nt: TGCGCCAGCAGCCAAGAATGGAGGGCCGGGGATGAGCAGTTCTTC
j_gene: TRBJ2-1
v_gene: TRBV4-3
d_gene: NA
abundance: NA

CDR3aa: CASSHPRGRFTGELFF
CDR3nt: TGCGCCAGCAGTCATCCCAGGGGGCGCTTCACCGGGGAGCTGTTTTTT
j_gene: TRBJ2-2
v_gene: TRBV4-1
d_gene: TRBD1
abundance: NA

CDR3aa: CASREGSGRSNIQYF
CDR3nt: TGTGCCAGCAGGGAGGGTTCAGGCCGGTCCAACATTCAGTACTTC
j_gene: TRBJ2-4
v_gene: TRBV2
d_gene: NA
abundance: NA

CDR3aa: CASSLPRDRRSSYEQYF
CDR3nt: TGTGCCAGCAGTTTACCCCGGGACAGACGGAGCTCCTACGAGCAGTACTTC
j_gene: TRBJ2-7
v_gene: TRBV28
d_gene: TRBD1
abundance: few

CDR3aa: CASSAEGATYNEQFF
CDR3nt: TGTGCCAGCAGTGCCGAGGGAGCGACCTACAATGAGCAGTTCTTC
j_gene: TRBJ2-1
v_gene: TRBV6-4
d_gene: NA
abundance: NA

CDR3aa: CASSLDGGRERSISNYGYTF
CDR3nt: TGTGCCAGCAGCTTAGATGGTGGTAGGGAAAGGAGCATAAGTAACTATGGCTACACCTTC
j_gene: TRBJ1-2
v_gene: TRBV11-2
d_gene: NA
abundance: few

CDR3aa: CASSYLAGEHIQYF
CDR3nt: TGTGCCAGCAGCTACTTAGCGGGAGAGCACATTCAGTACTTC
j_gene: TRBJ2-4
v_gene: TRBV7-2
d_gene: TRBD2
abundance: NA

CDR3aa: CASINPGAGYNEQFF
CDR3nt: TGTGCCAGCATTAACCCGGGCGCGGGATACAATGAGCAGTTCTTC
j_gene: TRBJ2-1
v_gene: TRBV28
d_gene: NA
abundance: NA

CDR3aa: CASSLVYPGFGNEQFF
CDR3nt: TGTGCCAGCAGCTTAGTTTACCCGGGTTTCGGCAATGAGCAGTTCTTC
j_gene: TRBJ2-1
v_gene: TRBV7-1
d_gene: NA
abundance: NA

CDR3aa: CGAGATYEQYF
CDR3nt: TGTGGGGCGGGGGCAACCTACGAGCAGTACTTC
j_gene: TRBJ2-7
v_gene: TRBV28
d_gene: NA
abundance: NA

CDR3aa: CASSIRGDQPQHF
CDR3nt: TGTGCCAGCAGCATTCGGGGTGATCAGCCCCAGCATTTT
j_gene: TRBJ1-5
v_gene: TRBV7-2
d_gene: NA
abundance: few

CDR3aa: CASSFGTNRAFF
CDR3nt: TGTGCCAGCAGTTTCGGCACGAACCGAGCTTTCTTT
j_gene: TRBJ1-1
v_gene: TRBV2
d_gene: NA
abundance: NA

CDR3aa: CASSLAGVGYNEQFF
CDR3nt: TGTGCCAGCAGCTTGGCGGGAGTGGGTTACAATGAGCAGTTCTTC
j_gene: TRBJ2-1
v_gene: TRBV5-8
d_gene: NA
abundance: NA

CDR3aa: CASSFSYEQFF
CDR3nt: TGTGCCAGCAGTTTTTCTTATGAGCAGTTCTTC
j_gene: TRBJ2-1
v_gene: TRBV28
d_gene: NA
abundance: NA

CDR3aa: CASSVLGTSGKETQYF
CDR3nt: TGTGCCAGCAGTGTTCTCGGGACATCAGGGAAAGAGACCCAGTACTTC
j_gene: TRBJ2-5
v_gene: TRBV6-1
d_gene: NA
abundance: NA

CDR3aa: CASSSPGQGVYEQYF
CDR3nt: TGTGCCAGCAGCTCACCGGGACAGGGGGTCTACGAGCAGTACTTC
j_gene: TRBJ2-7
v_gene: TRBV5-4
d_gene: TRBD1
abundance: NA

CDR3aa: CASSPSGLRETQYF
CDR3nt: TGTGCCAGCAGCCCCTCGGGATTGAGGGAGACCCAGTACTTC
j_gene: TRBJ2-5
v_gene: TRBV7-3
d_gene: NA
abundance: NA

CDR3aa: CASSTWGQGDNQPQHF
CDR3nt: TGTGCCAGCAGTACTTGGGGCCAGGGGGATAATCAGCCCCAGCATTTT
j_gene: TRBJ1-5
v_gene: TRBV27
d_gene: TRBD1
abundance: many

CDR3aa: CSVEAGESSYEQYF
CDR3nt: TGCAGCGTTGAGGCGGGGGAAAGCTCCTACGAGCAGTACTTC
j_gene: TRBJ2-7
v_gene: TRBV29-1
d_gene: TRBD2
abundance: few

CDR3aa: CASSDSGGHNEQFF
CDR3nt: TGTGCCAGCAGTGACTCAGGGGGCCACAATGAGCAGTTCTTC
j_gene: TRBJ2-1
v_gene: TRBV6-4
d_gene: TRBD1
abundance: many

CDR3aa: CASSTGSSYNEQFF
CDR3nt: TGTGCCAGCAGCACAGGTAGCTCCTACAATGAGCAGTTCTTC
j_gene: TRBJ2-1
v_gene: TRBV2
d_gene: NA
abundance: NA

CDR3aa: CASSATGTGGSEQYF
CDR3nt: TGTGCCAGCAGCGCCACCGGGACAGGTGGGAGTGAGCAGTACTTC
j_gene: TRBJ2-7
v_gene: TRBV9
d_gene: TRBD1
abundance: many

CDR3aa: CASSFPNSLGEQFF
CDR3nt: TGCGCCAGCAGCTTCCCCAACTCCCTGGGTGAGCAGTTCTTC
j_gene: TRBJ2-1
v_gene: TRBV5-1
d_gene: NA
abundance: NA

CDR3aa: CSVKWGSPEAFF
CDR3nt: TGCAGCGTTAAATGGGGGTCCCCTGAAGCTTTCTTT
j_gene: TRBJ1-1
v_gene: TRBV29-1
d_gene: NA
abundance: NA

CDR3aa: CASSLDNQPQHF
CDR3nt: TGTGCCAGCAGTCTGGACAATCAGCCCCAGCATTTT
j_gene: TRBJ1-5
v_gene: TRBV7-2
d_gene: NA
abundance: many

CDR3aa: CAWSVQRDSSMNTEAFF
CDR3nt: TGTGCCTGGAGTGTACAGAGGGACAGCTCCATGAACACTGAAGCTTTCTTT
j_gene: TRBJ1-1
v_gene: TRBV30
d_gene: TRBD1
abundance: few

CDR3aa: CASSRRTGVNEQYF
CDR3nt: TGTGCCAGCAGCCGGAGGACAGGGGTCAACGAGCAGTACTTC
j_gene: TRBJ2-7
v_gene: TRBV5-6
d_gene: TRBD1
abundance: NA

CDR3aa: CASSSDFSVGEQFF
CDR3nt: TGCGCCAGCAGCTCCGATTTCTCCGTCGGGGAGCAGTTCTTC
j_gene: TRBJ2-1
v_gene: TRBV11-2
d_gene: NA
abundance: NA

CDR3aa: CSSNRGNTEAFF
CDR3nt: TGTTCATCAAACAGGGGCAACACTGAAGCTTTCTTT
j_gene: TRBJ1-1
v_gene: TRBV19
d_gene: TRBD1
abundance: once

CDR3aa: CASSDSTGTGANVLTF
CDR3nt: TGTGCCAGCAGTGATAGCACAGGGACTGGGGCCAACGTCCTGACTTTC
j_gene: TRBJ2-6
v_gene: TRBV25-1
d_gene: NA
abundance: NA

CDR3aa: CASSLGSSGYEQYF
CDR3nt: TGTGCCAGCAGCTTAGGGTCTAGCGGCTACGAGCAGTACTTC
j_gene: TRBJ2-7
v_gene: TRBV11-2
d_gene: TRBD2
abundance: NA

CDR3aa: CSVGILAGSSNEQFF
CDR3nt: TGCAGCGTTGGGATACTAGCGGGATCTTCGAATGAGCAGTTCTTC
j_gene: TRBJ2-1
v_gene: TRBV29-1
d_gene: TRBD2
abundance: NA

CDR3aa: CASRESRDYYNEQFF
CDR3nt: TGCGCCAGCAGAGAGTCCCGGGACTACTACAATGAGCAGTTCTTC
j_gene: TRBJ2-1
v_gene: TRBV10-2
d_gene: TRBD2
abundance: NA

CDR3aa: CATSRDVVSGANVLTF
CDR3nt: TGTGCCACCAGCAGAGATGTGGTCTCTGGGGCCAACGTCCTGACTTTC
j_gene: TRBJ2-6
v_gene: TRBV15
d_gene: NA
abundance: NA

CDR3aa: CASSSRGVDQPQHF
CDR3nt: TGTGCCAGCAGTTCCAGGGGTGTCGACCAGCCCCAGCATTTT
j_gene: TRBJ1-5
v_gene: TRBV27
d_gene: NA
abundance: few

CDR3aa: CASSGVGVGSYNEQFF
CDR3nt: TGCGCCAGCAGTGGGGTCGGGGTCGGCTCCTACAATGAGCAGTTCTTC
j_gene: TRBJ2-1
v_gene: TRBV10-1
d_gene: NA
abundance: NA

CDR3aa: CASSLGISGANVLTF
CDR3nt: TGTGCCAGCAGTTTGGGAATCTCTGGGGCCAACGTCCTGACTTTC
j_gene: TRBJ2-6
v_gene: TRBV27
d_gene: NA
abundance: many

CDR3aa: CASSMRLRGAYNEQFF
CDR3nt: TGTGCCAGTAGTATGAGGCTCAGGGGCGCGTACAATGAGCAGTTCTTC
j_gene: TRBJ2-1
v_gene: TRBV19
d_gene: NA
abundance: NA

CDR3aa: CASSRRTGRNEQFF
CDR3nt: TGTGCCAGCAGTCGCCGGACCGGGAGAAATGAGCAGTTCTTC
j_gene: TRBJ2-1
v_gene: TRBV27
d_gene: NA
abundance: few

CDR3aa: CASSPPSDTQYF
CDR3nt: TGTGCCAGCAGCCCCCCTTCAGATACGCAGTATTTT
j_gene: TRBJ2-3
v_gene: TRBV9
d_gene: NA
abundance: NA